This is a list of T cell receptor beta chains from one sample in a study of cytomegalovirus exposure and HLA in healthy donors. Sequencing used immunoSEQ multiplex PCR; TCRdb keeps in-frame clones, though not all of them. The sample contains some 65,000 clones, 96% of which appear only once. Sequencing was carried out using PBMCs. These TCRs come from a young man in good health and CMV-seronegative. The CDR3 runs from the conserved cysteine through the conserved F or W.

>TRBV10-2|TRBJ1-6
CASSELRNSPLHF
>TRBV5-1|TRBJ1-1
CASSPTGGGLTEAFF
>TRBV28|TRBJ1-2
CASSSPGQGLGYTF
>TRBV27|TRBJ1-1
CASGLSGENTEAFF
>TRBV6-6|TRBJ1-1
CASSFPRQTNTEAFF
>TRBV18|TRBJ2-3
CASSYGPTDTQYF
>TRBV11-2|TRBJ2-3
CASRSYLRPDTQYF
>TRBV7-3|TRBJ2-3
CASSPGLAGNTQYF
>TRBV10-3|TRBJ1-1
CAISEWEGEGTEAFF
>TRBV9|TRBJ2-1
CASSVGPDRGPYNEQFF
>TRBV27|TRBJ2-1
CASSLSTVAGPYNEQFF
>TRBV11-1|TRBJ2-7
CASSFSGSYEQYF